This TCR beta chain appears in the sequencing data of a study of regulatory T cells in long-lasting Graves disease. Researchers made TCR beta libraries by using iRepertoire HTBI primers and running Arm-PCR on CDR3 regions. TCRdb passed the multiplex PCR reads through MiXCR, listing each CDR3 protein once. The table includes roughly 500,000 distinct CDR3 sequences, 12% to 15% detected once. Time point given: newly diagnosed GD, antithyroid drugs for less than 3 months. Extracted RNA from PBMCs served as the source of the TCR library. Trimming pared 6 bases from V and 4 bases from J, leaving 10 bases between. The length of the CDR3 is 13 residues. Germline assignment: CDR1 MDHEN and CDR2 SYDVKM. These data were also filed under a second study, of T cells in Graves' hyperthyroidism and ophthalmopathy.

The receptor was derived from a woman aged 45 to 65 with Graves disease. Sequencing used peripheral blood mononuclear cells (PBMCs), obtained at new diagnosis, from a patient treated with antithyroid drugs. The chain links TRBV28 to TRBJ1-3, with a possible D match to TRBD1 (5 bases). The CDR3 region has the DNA TGTGCCAGCAGCCTCCGGGACGGAAACACCATATATTTT. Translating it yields CASSLRDGNTIYF.